This TCR beta chain comes out of a study of T cell repertoires in ileal Crohn's disease. Using immunoSEQ multiplex PCR, the repertoire was profiled, and TCRdb retains in-frame clones only, with some absent. The profile covers more than 50,000 clones, with around 90% appearing a single time and 2% to 2.5% taken by the ten largest. Specified time point: neoterminal ileum biopsy at postoperative endoscopy, about 6 months after surgery. This CDR3 region has 13 residues. The V end lost 4 bases, the J end lost 2 bases, and 8 bases lay between the germline ends. Per germline, CDR1 MGHDK and CDR2 SYGVNS. Findings and caveats of the study: Clonality above 26.8% at surgery always came with endoscopic recurrence. Postoperative endoscopy occurred within one year, median around 6.6 months. High-frequency clones were more common in sorted CD8 than CD4 cells. Clonal expansions were more frequent in active smokers than non-smokers at surgery.

With respect to this clone: The antigen is not known.

The chain recombines TRBV25-1 with TRBJ2-5, with TRBD1 as a possible D gene (5 bases). This sequence was found in an adult with Crohn's disease. The sample was ileal tissue. CDR3 in DNA: TGTGCCAGCAGTGTCTCAGGGCAAGAGACCCAGTACTTC. Its protein is CASSVSGQETQYF.